This TCR beta chain was recovered during a study of T cells in Graves' hyperthyroidism and ophthalmopathy. Overall study context: Staff took peripheral blood when the initial diagnosis was made, before any treatment began.

Study-wide results and limits: Ophthalmopathy stood apart from stable hyperthyroidism in a 13 V-J model.

The germline V gene encodes CDR1 SGHNT and CDR2 YENEEA. V gave up 1 base and J gave up 3 bases, with 6 bases separating them. The CDR3 contains 13 residues. The investigators amplified TCR beta CDR3 regions from RNA transcripts. With the HTBI primer set, the TCR CDR3 went through a first round of RT-PCR. TCRdb itself ran the multiplex PCR reads through MiXCR, one entry per CDR3 protein. Of approximately 300,000 distinct CDR3 sequences listed, about 15% are singletons. As for this clonotype: Its antigen remains unknown.

The sequenced material came from blood. This sequence joins TRBV11-3 and TRBJ1-1, with D unclear. The TCR comes from a woman between 55 and 75 years old with Graves' ophthalmopathy. The CDR3 sequence is CASSLVSDTEAFF. DNA for the CDR3: TGTGCCAGCAGCTTAGTTTCGGACACTGAAGCTTTCTTT. The entire variable domain, with the rest obtained from reference TRBV11-3 and TRBJ1-1, is as follows: EAGVVQSPRYKIIEKKQPVAFWCNPISGHNTLYWYLQNLGQGPELLIRYENEEAVDDSQLPKDRFSAERLKGVDSTLKIQPAELGDSAVYLCASSLVSDTEAFFGQGTRLTVV.